This TCR beta chain was retrieved from a study of blood T cell repertoires in COVID-19. Overall study: PBMCs, B-cell-depleted T cells, or T cells provided the cDNA or gDNA that made up the material.

The CDR3 runs to 14 residues. Germline CDR1 SGHAT, CDR2 FQNNGV. V was clipped by 5 bases and J by 9 bases, with 20 bases between them. Data came from immunoSEQ multiplex PCR; TCRdb stores just in-frame clones and leaves some out. The top ten hold about 21% of the sample, which has around 75,000 clones, more than 75% seen once. The sequence was collected from a human donor in a cohort sampled during active COVID-19. The sample comprised peripheral blood. The chain links TRBV11-2 to TRBJ2-7, with D tentatively TRBD2 (6 bases). The CDR3 reads CASSLPGLLGGQYF. CDR3 sequence (DNA): TGTGCCAGCAGCCTACCCGGACTATTGGGAGGGCAGTACTTC.